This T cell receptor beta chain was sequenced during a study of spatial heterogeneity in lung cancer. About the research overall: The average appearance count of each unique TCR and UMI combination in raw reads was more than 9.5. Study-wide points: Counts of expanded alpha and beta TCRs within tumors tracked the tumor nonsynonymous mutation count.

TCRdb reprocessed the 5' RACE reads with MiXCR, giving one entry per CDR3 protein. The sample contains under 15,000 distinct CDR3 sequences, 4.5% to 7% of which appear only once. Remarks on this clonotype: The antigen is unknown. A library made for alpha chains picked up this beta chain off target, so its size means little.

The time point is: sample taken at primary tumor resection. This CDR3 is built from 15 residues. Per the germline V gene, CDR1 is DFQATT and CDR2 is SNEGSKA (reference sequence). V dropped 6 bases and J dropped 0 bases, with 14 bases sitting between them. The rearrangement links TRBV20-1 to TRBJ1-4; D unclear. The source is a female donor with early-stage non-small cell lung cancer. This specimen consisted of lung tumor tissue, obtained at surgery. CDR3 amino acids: CSAAERTSTNEKLFF. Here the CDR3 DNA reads TGCAGTGCGGCCGAGAGGACCTCAACTAATGAAAAACTGTTTTTT.